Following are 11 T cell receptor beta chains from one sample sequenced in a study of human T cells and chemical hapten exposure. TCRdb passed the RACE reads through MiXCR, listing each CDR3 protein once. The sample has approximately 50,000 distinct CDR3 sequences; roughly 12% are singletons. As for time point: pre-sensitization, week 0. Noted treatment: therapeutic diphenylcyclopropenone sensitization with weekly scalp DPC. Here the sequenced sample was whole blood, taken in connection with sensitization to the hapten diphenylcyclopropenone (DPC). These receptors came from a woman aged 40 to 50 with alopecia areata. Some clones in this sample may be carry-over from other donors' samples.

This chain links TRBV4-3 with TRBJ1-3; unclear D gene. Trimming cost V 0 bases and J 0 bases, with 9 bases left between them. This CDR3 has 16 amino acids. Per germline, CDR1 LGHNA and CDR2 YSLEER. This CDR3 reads CASSQDRISSGNTIYF. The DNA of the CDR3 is TGCGCCAGCAGCCAAGATCGGATTAGCTCTGGAAACACCATATATTTT.

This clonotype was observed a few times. The CDR3 DNA reads TGCAGCGTCGCTACCGGGGCTACAGATACGCAGTATTTT. It is translated as CSVATGATDTQYF. V usage is TRBV29-1 and J usage is TRBJ2-3; the D call may be TRBD1 or TRBD2 (5 bases each). V lost 6 bases to trimming and J lost 3 bases, with 13 bases between them. The germline gives CDR1 SQVTM, CDR2 ANQGSEA. The CDR3 spans 13 residues.

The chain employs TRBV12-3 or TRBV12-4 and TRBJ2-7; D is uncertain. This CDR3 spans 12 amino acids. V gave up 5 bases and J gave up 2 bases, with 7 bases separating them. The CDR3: CASSLGTYEQYF. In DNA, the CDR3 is TGTGCCAGCAGTCTTGGAACCTACGAGCAGTACTTC.

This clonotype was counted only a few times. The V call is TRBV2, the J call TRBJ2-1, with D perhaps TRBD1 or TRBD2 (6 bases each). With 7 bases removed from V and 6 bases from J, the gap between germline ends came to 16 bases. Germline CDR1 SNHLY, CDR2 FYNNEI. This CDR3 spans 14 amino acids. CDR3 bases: TGTGCCAGCACGGGGGCGAGGACCGCCAATGAGCAGTTCTTC. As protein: CASTGARTANEQFF.

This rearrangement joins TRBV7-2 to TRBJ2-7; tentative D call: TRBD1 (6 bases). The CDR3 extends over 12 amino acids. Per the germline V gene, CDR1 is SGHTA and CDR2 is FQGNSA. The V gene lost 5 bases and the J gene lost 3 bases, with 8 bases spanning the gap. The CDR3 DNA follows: TGTGCCAGCAGCACAGGGATCTACGAGCAGTACTTC. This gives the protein CASSTGIYEQYF.

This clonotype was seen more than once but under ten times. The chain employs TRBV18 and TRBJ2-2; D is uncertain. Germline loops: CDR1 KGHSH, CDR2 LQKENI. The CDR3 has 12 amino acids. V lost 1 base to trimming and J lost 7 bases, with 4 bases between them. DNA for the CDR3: TGTGCCAGCTCACCACGTGGCGGGGAGCTGTTTTTT. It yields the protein CASSPRGGELFF.

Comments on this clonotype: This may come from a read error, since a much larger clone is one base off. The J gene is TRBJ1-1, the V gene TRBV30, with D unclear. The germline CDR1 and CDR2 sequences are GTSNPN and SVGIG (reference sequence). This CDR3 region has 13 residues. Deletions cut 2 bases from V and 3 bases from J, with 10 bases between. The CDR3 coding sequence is TGTGCCTGGAGTATCAGACAAGACACTGAAGCTTTCTTT. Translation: CAWSIRQDTEAFF.

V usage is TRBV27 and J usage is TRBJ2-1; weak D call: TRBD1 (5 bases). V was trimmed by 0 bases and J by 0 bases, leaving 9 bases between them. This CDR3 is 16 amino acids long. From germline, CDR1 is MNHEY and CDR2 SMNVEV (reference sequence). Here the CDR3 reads CASSLSIGASYNEQFF. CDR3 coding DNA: TGTGCCAGCAGTTTATCGATTGGGGCCTCCTACAATGAGCAGTTCTTC.

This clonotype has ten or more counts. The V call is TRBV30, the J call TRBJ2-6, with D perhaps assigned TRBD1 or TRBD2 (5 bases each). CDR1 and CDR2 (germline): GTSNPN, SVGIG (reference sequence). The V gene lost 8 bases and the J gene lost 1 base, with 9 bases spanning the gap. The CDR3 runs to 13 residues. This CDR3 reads CAEEGSGANVLTF. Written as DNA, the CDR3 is TGTGCCGAAGAGGGGTCTGGGGCCAACGTCCTGACTTTC.

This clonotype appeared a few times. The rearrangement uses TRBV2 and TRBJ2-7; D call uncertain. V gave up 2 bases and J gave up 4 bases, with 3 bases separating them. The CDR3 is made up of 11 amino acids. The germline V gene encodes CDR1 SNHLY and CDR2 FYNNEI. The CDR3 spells CASSELYEQYF. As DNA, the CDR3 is TGTGCCAGCAGTGAACTGTACGAGCAGTACTTC. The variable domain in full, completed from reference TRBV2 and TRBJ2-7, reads EPEVTQTPSHQVTQMGQEVILRCVPISNHLYFYWYRQILGQKVEFLVSFYNNEISEKSEIFDDQFSVERPDGSNFTLKIRSTKLEDSAMYFCASSELYEQYFGPGTRLTVT.

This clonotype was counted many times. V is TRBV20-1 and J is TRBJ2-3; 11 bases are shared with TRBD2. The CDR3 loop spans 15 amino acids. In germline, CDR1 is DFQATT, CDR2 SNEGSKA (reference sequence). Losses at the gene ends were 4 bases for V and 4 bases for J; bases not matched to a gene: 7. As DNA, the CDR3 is TGCAGTGCTATTTTAGCGGGAGGGGGGGCAGATACGCAGTATTTT. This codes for CSAILAGGGADTQYF.